This T cell receptor (beta chain) was captured by sequencing in a study of response to subunit inactivated influenza vaccine. Overall study results and limits: Every seasonal influenza vaccination brings in few new T cells, the authors suggested.

This clonotype was seen at least ten times. Its antigen remains unknown. TCRdb redid the calling of the RT-PCR reads with MiXCR, one entry per CDR3 protein. The sample shows about 480,000 distinct CDR3 sequences, roughly 9.8% of them seen only once. The TCR sequence derives from a man in his fifties or sixties who received an inactivated influenza vaccine. The source was PBMCs from blood, collected 45 days after vaccination.

The CDR3 reads CASSLGAGGDNNEQFF. The CDR3, as DNA: TGCGCCAGCAGCTTGGGTGCGGGGGGGGACAACAATGAGCAGTTCTTC. V is TRBV5-1 and J is TRBJ2-1; 9 bases line up with TRBD2. The CDR3 is made up of 16 amino acids. CDR1 is SGHRS, CDR2 YFSETQ, per germline. J was trimmed by 5 bases and V by 0 bases; bases with no gene match: 6.